This T cell receptor beta chain was observed in a study of cytomegalovirus exposure and HLA in healthy donors. The CDR3 extends over 16 amino acids. The V segment lost 4 bases and the J segment 3 bases; nucleotides outside the gene matches: 11. CDR1 and CDR2 (germline): SGHNT, YYREEE (reference sequence). Findings and limits, study-wide: Most TCR sequences were seen very rarely across donors, but some public TCRs occurred in many.

On this clone: The antigen remains unidentified.

Researchers ran the PCR with 60 Vbeta and 13 Jbeta primers. TCRdb keeps only in-frame clones here, not all; method: immunoSEQ multiplex PCR. The sample consists of more than 150,000 clones, roughly 87% of them appearing once. The gene calls are TRBV5-4 and TRBJ2-7; 9 bases are shared with TRBD1. The sequence came from a girl under two years old in good health and CMV-seronegative. Sequenced: PBMCs. The CDR3 protein is CASSPTTRTGVYEQYF. For the CDR3, the DNA is TGTGCCAGCAGCCCGACTACTCGGACAGGGGTCTACGAGCAGTACTTC.